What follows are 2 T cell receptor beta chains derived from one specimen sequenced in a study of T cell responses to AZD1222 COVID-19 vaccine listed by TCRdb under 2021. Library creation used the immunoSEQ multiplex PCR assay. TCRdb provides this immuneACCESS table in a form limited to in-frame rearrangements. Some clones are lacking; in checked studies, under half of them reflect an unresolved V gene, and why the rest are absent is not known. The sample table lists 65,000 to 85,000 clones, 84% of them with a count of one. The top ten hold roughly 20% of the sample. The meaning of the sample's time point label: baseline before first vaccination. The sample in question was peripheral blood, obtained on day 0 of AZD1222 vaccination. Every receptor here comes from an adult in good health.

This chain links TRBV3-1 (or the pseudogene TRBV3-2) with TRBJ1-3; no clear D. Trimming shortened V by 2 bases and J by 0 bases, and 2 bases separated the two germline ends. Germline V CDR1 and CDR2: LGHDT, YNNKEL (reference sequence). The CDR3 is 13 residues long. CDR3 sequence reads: CASSQFSGNTIYF. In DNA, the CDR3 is TGTGCCAGCAGCCAATTCTCTGGAAACACCATATATTTT.

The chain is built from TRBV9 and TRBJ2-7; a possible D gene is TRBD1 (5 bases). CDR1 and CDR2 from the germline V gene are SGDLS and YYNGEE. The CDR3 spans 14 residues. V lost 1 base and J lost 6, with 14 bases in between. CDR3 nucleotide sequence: TGTGCCAGCAGCGTACAGGGATCAGGGCTCGAGCAGTACTTC. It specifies CASSVQGSGLEQYF.